This T cell receptor beta chain was profiled in a study of Graves' ophthalmopathy and Graves' hyperthyroidism. RNA transcripts were the source from which TCR beta CDR3 regions were amplified. Following a first-round RT-PCR that used HTBI primers, a second-round multiplex PCR was carried out. A single record per CDR3 protein comes from TCRdb applying MiXCR to the multiplex PCR reads. The sample has 450,000 to 600,000 distinct CDR3 sequences, less than 40% seen once; the top ten hold around 4.6%. The V gene's germline CDR1 is SEHNR and CDR2 FQNEAQ (reference sequence). V gave up 3 bases and J gave up 4 bases; unmatched junction bases: 4. CDR3 length: 15 amino acids.

Sequenced sample: peripheral blood or thyroid tissue (not recorded which). The chain has TRBV7-9 and TRBJ2-1; TRBD1 aligns across 9 bases. This clonotype originated in an adult man with Graves' hyperthyroidism. CDR3 sequence (DNA): TGTGCCAGCAGCTTGCGGACAGGGGTTTACAATGAGCAGTTCTTC. Encoded protein: CASSLRTGVYNEQFF.